This T cell receptor beta chain derives from a study of cytotoxic CD8 clonotypes in ibrutinib-treated CLL. Study-wide background: Response samples followed a median around 11 months of treatment, range 6 to 36.

The germline gives CDR1 DFQATT, CDR2 SNEGSKA (reference sequence). Trimming took 4 bases from V and 3 from J, leaving 4 bases between them. The CDR3 consists of 11 residues. Study results and caveats: Age-matched healthy donor levels were exceeded by baseline clonality, which tracked circulating CD8+ T-cell counts. Higher clonality was seen at ibrutinib response and a return toward baseline at progression.

The repertoire was sequenced with immunoSEQ multiplex PCR; TCRdb's copy has only in-frame clones and lacks some. The sample contains 35,000 to 55,000 clones, 60% to 80% of which appear only once. Points on this clone: Antigen: not known.

The clonotype originates from a human donor with chronic lymphocytic leukemia. This rearrangement joins TRBV20-1 to TRBJ2-1; D is unresolved. The sample here was PBMCs, taken after 12 months of ibrutinib treatment. This chain's CDR3 is CSATDYNEQFF. For the CDR3, the DNA is TGCAGTGCTACCGACTACAATGAGCAGTTCTTC.